The 19 T cell receptor beta chains below were found in one sample sequenced in a study of shared clonotypes between healthy human individuals. The repertoire was sequenced with immunoSEQ multiplex PCR; TCRdb's copy has only in-frame clones and lacks some. The data show 600,000 to 750,000 clones, 72% seen once. The sample consisted of memory CD4+ T cells sorted from blood. Subset given: CD45RA-negative fraction. The receptors here all came from a woman in her twenties or thirties in good health.

This clone was detected a few times. V is TRBV9 and J is TRBJ2-1; 7 bases line up with TRBD1. V lost 4 bases to trimming and J lost 4 bases; unmatched junction nucleotides: 5. This CDR3 region has 14 residues. From germline, CDR1 is SGDLS and CDR2 YYNGEE. The CDR3 sequence is CASSTSGQYNEQFF. For the CDR3, the DNA is TGTGCCAGCAGCACCTCGGGACAGTACAATGAGCAGTTCTTC.

V and J are TRBV27 and TRBJ2-1; perhaps TRBD2 as D (5 bases). CDR1 and CDR2 (germline): MNHEY, SMNVEV (reference sequence). Deletions cut 4 bases from V and 2 bases from J, with 9 bases between. The CDR3 is made up of 14 amino acids. CDR3 bases: TGTGCCAGCAGTTCTCCTAGCCCCTACAATGAGCAGTTCTTC. It is translated as CASSSPSPYNEQFF.

This chain connects TRBV19 to TRBJ2-7; tentatively, D is TRBD2 (6 bases). The length of the CDR3 is 14 residues. V gave up 6 bases and J gave up 6 bases, with 18 bases separating them. CDR1 LNHDA and CDR2 SQIVND come from the germline V gene (reference sequence). CDR3 protein: CASRNGRGSSEQYF. Here the CDR3 DNA reads TGTGCCAGTAGAAACGGTCGGGGGAGTTCCGAGCAGTACTTC.

This clone was seen a few times. The chain recombines TRBV11-3 with TRBJ2-5; D might be TRBD2 (7 bases). The CDR3 is 17 residues long. Trimming stripped 1 base from V and 0 bases from J, with 15 bases between. Per the germline V gene, CDR1 is SGHNT and CDR2 is YENEEA. CDR3 DNA: TGTGCCAGCAGCTTAGGCACGGGGGGCCCCAACCAAGAGACCCAGTACTTC. As protein: CASSLGTGGPNQETQYF.

The chain is built from TRBV6-6 and TRBJ1-1; no firm D call. The germline V gene encodes CDR1 MNHNY and CDR2 SVGAGI (reference sequence). Trimming pared 6 bases from V and 0 bases from J, leaving 5 bases between. This CDR3 contains 12 residues. The DNA of the CDR3 is TGTGCCAGCAGCCAAATGAACACTGAAGCTTTCTTT. Translating gives CASSQMNTEAFF.

The chain employs TRBV14 and TRBJ2-7, with 9 bases that match TRBD1. V dropped 3 bases and J dropped 6; count of bases not matched to a gene: 18. The CDR3 contains 18 residues. Germline V gene data show CDR1 as SGHDN and CDR2 as FVKESK. The CDR3 DNA reads TGTGCCAGCAGCCAGAGGACGTTCTTTGGGATACAGGGGGCCGAGCAGTACTTC. Translation gives CASSQRTFFGIQGAEQYF.

This clone was picked up a small number of times. The V gene is TRBV7-9, the J gene TRBJ2-7; 10 positions agree with TRBD1. V trimming: 7 bases; J trimming: 6 bases; junction bases outside the gene matches: 15. The CDR3 sequence is 16 residues long. CDR1 and CDR2 (germline): SEHNR, FQNEAQ (reference sequence). The CDR3 reads CASTKGAGTGDGEQYF. DNA of the CDR3: TGTGCCAGCACCAAGGGCGCAGGGACAGGGGACGGCGAGCAGTACTTC.

This rearrangement joins TRBV10-3 to TRBJ2-7; a possible D gene is TRBD2 (6 bases). Trimming pared 10 bases from V and 3 bases from J, leaving 19 bases between. CDR1 and CDR2 from the germline V gene are ENHRY and SYGVKD. This CDR3 is 14 amino acids long. CDR3 residues: CATWRDATDYEQYF. CDR3 DNA: TGTGCCACCTGGCGGGACGCTACGGACTACGAGCAGTACTTC.

The chain has TRBV30 and TRBJ1-3, with D uncertain. Trimming left V 1 base short and J 1 base short, with 8 bases between. From germline, CDR1 is GTSNPN and CDR2 SVGIG (reference sequence). The CDR3 extends over 14 amino acids. CDR3 sequence reads: CAWSDILSGNTIYF. The CDR3 DNA follows: TGTGCCTGGAGTGACATACTTTCTGGAAACACCATATATTTT.

The V call is TRBV9, the J call TRBJ2-1; 7 nucleotides agree with TRBD2. The CDR3 sequence is 13 residues long. Germline CDR1 reads SGDLS; CDR2 reads YYNGEE. After removal of 2 bases from V and 10 bases from J, the junction contained 6 bases not matched to a gene. The CDR3 reads CASSVGGSTEQFF. In nucleotides, the CDR3 is TGTGCCAGCAGCGTTGGCGGGAGCACAGAGCAGTTCTTC. Full variable domain (outside the CDR3, taken from reference TRBV9 and TRBJ2-1): DSGVTQTPKHLITATGQRVTLRCSPRSGDLSVYWYQQSLDQGLQFLIQYYNGEERAKGNILERFSAQQFPDLHSELNLSSLELGDSALYFCASSVGGSTEQFFGPGTRLTVL.

Note on this clone: Other DNA sequences in the sample encode the same CDR3. This chain uses TRBV27 with TRBJ2-1, with 8 bases aligning to TRBD2. Germline V CDR1 and CDR2: MNHEY, SMNVEV (reference sequence). This CDR3 comprises 14 residues. After removal of 6 bases from V and 0 bases from J, the junction contained 1 base not matched to a gene. The CDR3 loop is CASSSGSSYNEQFF. CDR3 DNA sequence: TGTGCCAGCAGCAGCGGGAGCTCCTACAATGAGCAGTTCTTC.

J is TRBJ2-5 and V is TRBV6-5; D possibly corresponds to TRBD1 (6 bases). This CDR3 contains 14 residues. Germline V gene lookup returns CDR1 MNHEY and CDR2 SVGAGI. V shed 4 bases and J shed 2 bases, with 11 bases lying between them. The CDR3 spells CASSWQGTQETQYF. Here the CDR3 DNA reads TGTGCCAGCAGTTGGCAGGGGACACAAGAGACCCAGTACTTC.

This clone appeared a single time. The genes are TRBV2 and TRBJ1-3; D gene uncertain. Trimming removed 6 bases at V and 1 base at J, with 19 bases between. Germline CDR1 is SNHLY and CDR2 is FYNNEI. The CDR3 has 17 residues. This CDR3 is CASSRDFLGASGNTIYF. CDR3 nucleotide sequence: TGTGCCAGCAGCCGAGATTTCCTGGGAGCTTCTGGAAACACCATATATTTT.

V and J are TRBV4-1 and TRBJ2-2, with no clear D. The CDR3 is made up of 17 amino acids. With 0 bases removed from V and 4 bases from J, the gap between germline ends came to 15 bases. Germline V gives CDR1 MGHRA, CDR2 YSYEKL. CDR3 DNA sequence: TGCGCCAGCAGCCAAGAACGTGGGCTGGAAGGCACCGGGGAGCTGTTTTTT. Its protein product is CASSQERGLEGTGELFF.

The chain employs TRBV29-1 and TRBJ2-2, with 9 bases aligning to TRBD1. The V segment lost 7 bases and the J segment 4 bases; nucleotides outside the gene matches: 7. The germline V gene has CDR1 SQVTM and CDR2 ANQGSEA. This CDR3 has 14 amino acids. The CDR3 loop reads CSAGDRVGTGELFF. The CDR3 bases are TGCAGCGCCGGGGACAGGGTAGGCACCGGGGAGCTGTTTTTT.

The chain is built from TRBV6-5 and TRBJ1-2, with D uncertain. The germline V gene has CDR1 MNHEY and CDR2 SVGAGI. This CDR3 has 13 amino acids. CDR3 nucleotides: TGTGTAACGAAGAAGTATCCAACAAGTGGCTACACCTTC. Translating it yields CVTKKYPTSGYTF.

V gene TRBV19 combines with J gene TRBJ2-7, with TRBD1 matching over 9 bases. The CDR3 covers 15 residues. Germline V gives CDR1 LNHDA, CDR2 SQIVND (reference sequence). Losses at the gene ends were 6 bases for V and 6 bases for J; bases not matched to a gene: 12. CDR3 DNA sequence: TGTGCCAGTAGCCGTTCCGGGACAGGGACTCGCGAGCAGTACTTC. Translating gives CASSRSGTGTREQYF.

This chain joins TRBV5-1 and TRBJ2-3; 7 bases line up with TRBD1. This CDR3 has 15 amino acids. The V and J ends lost 1 base and 3 bases, in that order; junction bases with no gene match: 5. Per the germline V gene, CDR1 is SGHRS and CDR2 is YFSETQ. The CDR3 loop reads CASSLFVRGTDTQYF. In DNA, the CDR3 is TGCGCCAGCAGCTTGTTTGTCAGGGGGACAGATACGCAGTATTTT.

This clone has just one count. This chain links TRBV28 with TRBJ1-5; D might be TRBD1 (5 bases). From germline, CDR1 is MDHEN and CDR2 SYDVKM. V was clipped by 6 bases and J by 5 bases, with 17 bases between them. The CDR3 is made up of 15 amino acids. CDR3 DNA: TGTGCCAGCAGCTTCGGCAGGGTCATGGATCAGCCCCAGCATTTT. Protein sequence: CASSFGRVMDQPQHF.